The sequence of this TCR beta chain was determined in a study of blood T cell repertoires in COVID-19. Profiling relied on immunoSEQ multiplex PCR, and the TCRdb table lists in-frame clones only, not all of them. The repertoire includes about 220,000 clones, under 90% of them detected once, and roughly 21% sits in the top ten. The ends lost 5 bases at V and 7 bases at J; junction bases unmatched: 2. The CDR3 sequence is 13 residues long. CDR1 and CDR2 from the germline V gene are LGHDT and YNNKEL (reference sequence). This receptor was obtained from a man younger than 40 with active or convalescent COVID-19. Specimen: peripheral blood. This chain links TRBV3-1 (or the pseudogene TRBV3-2) with TRBJ1-6, with TRBD1 identical over 7 bases. The CDR3 loop is CASSRGPNSPLHF. CDR3 DNA: TGTGCCAGCAGCAGGGGGCCGAATTCACCCCTCCACTTT.